This entry lists 26 T cell receptor beta chains sequenced from one sample in a study of breast tumors, draining lymph nodes, adjacent tissues. TCRdb itself ran the multiplex PCR reads through MiXCR, one entry per CDR3 protein. The sample records over 150,000 distinct CDR3 sequences, roughly a third being singletons. Samples came from axillary lymph nodes draining the breast cancer. The sequenced material came from axillary lymph node tissue. These receptors all stem from a female donor with breast cancer. Some clones in this sample may be carry-over from other donors' samples.

This clonotype was seen a handful of times. This sequence joins TRBV6-5 and TRBJ2-1, with 8 bases aligning to TRBD2. The germline gives CDR1 MNHEY, CDR2 SVGAGI. The CDR3 is 16 amino acids. J lost 4 bases, V lost 4 bases, and 9 bases had no gene match. CDR3 nucleotide sequence: TGTGCCAGCAGTTCTTTACTAGCGGAGATGTACAATGAGCAGTTCTTC. It yields the protein CASSSLLAEMYNEQFF.

In this sample, this clonotype turned up many times. This sequence joins TRBV20-1 and TRBJ2-7; D not resolved. Between the trimmed V and J ends, which lost 3 bases and 2 bases, there was a span of 5 bases. CDR1 is DFQATT, CDR2 SNEGSKA, per germline (reference sequence). This CDR3 has 11 amino acids. The CDR3 spells CSARGTYEQYF. CDR3 DNA: TGCAGTGCTAGGGGGACCTACGAGCAGTACTTC.

This clonotype was observed a handful of times. This sequence may be a read error, since a much larger clone differs from it by one base. The gene calls are TRBV20-1 and TRBJ1-3; D gene unclear. The CDR3 spans 12 residues. From germline, CDR1 is DFQATT and CDR2 SNEGSKA (reference sequence). This CDR3 is CSGKGPGNTTYF. The CDR3 DNA sequence: TGCAGTGGGAAGGGCCCTGGAAACACCACATATTTT.

This clonotype was picked up a small number of times. This chain uses TRBV6-2 or TRBV6-3 with TRBJ2-1; D gene uncertain. Germline V gene lookup returns CDR1 MNHEY and CDR2 SVGEGT. V lost 9 bases and J lost 1, with 16 bases in between. The CDR3 has 15 amino acids. The DNA for the CDR3 is TGTGCCAGTTCCCCCAGGCAGACTTCCTACAATGAGCAGTTCTTC. It encodes CASSPRQTSYNEQFF.

The J gene is TRBJ2-5, the V gene TRBV3-1; a weak D match, TRBD1 (8 bases). The germline V and J ends were trimmed by 1 base and 5 bases, with 14 bases remaining between them. Germline CDR1 and CDR2: LGHDT and YNNKEL (reference sequence). This CDR3 has 15 amino acids. CDR3 nucleotides: TGTGCCAGCAGCCAAGGGCCACAGGGGGGGGAGACCCAGTACTTC. It encodes CASSQGPQGGETQYF.

This clonotype occurred many times. The V call is TRBV20-1, the J call TRBJ2-7, with 8 bases lining up with TRBD1. This CDR3 region has 13 residues. Per the germline V gene, CDR1 is DFQATT and CDR2 is SNEGSKA (reference sequence). V dropped 6 bases and J dropped 4; count of bases not matched to a gene: 8. The CDR3 region is CSAGDRSLYEQYF. In DNA, the CDR3 is TGCAGTGCAGGGGACAGGTCGTTGTACGAGCAGTACTTC.

This clonotype was counted many times. This rearrangement joins TRBV2 to TRBJ2-7, with D unclear. There are 15 residues in the CDR3. V lost 1 base to trimming and J lost 0 bases, with 10 bases between them. Germline-derived CDR1 and CDR2 are SNHLY and FYNNEI. CDR3 nucleotides: TGTGCCAGCAGTGAAGGGGTGGCCCTCTCCTACGAGCAGTACTTC. It encodes CASSEGVALSYEQYF.

This clonotype was counted a single time. The chain couples TRBV7-9 to TRBJ2-7, with 11 bases aligning to TRBD2. The CDR3 has 16 amino acids. CDR1 is SEHNR, CDR2 FQNEAQ, per germline (reference sequence). V was clipped by 3 bases and J by 9 bases; unmatched bases: 13. The CDR3 loop is CASSFPGTSGPVGQYF. As DNA, the CDR3 is TGTGCCAGCAGCTTCCCCGGGACTAGCGGCCCCGTCGGGCAGTACTTC.

V gene TRBV19 combines with J gene TRBJ1-6; D not resolved. There are 12 residues in the CDR3. Germline CDR1 reads LNHDA; CDR2 reads SQIVND (reference sequence). V was shortened by 4 bases and J by 6 bases, with 4 bases between the two germline ends. The DNA for the CDR3 is TGTGCCAGTAGTAGGGGTAATTCACCCCTCCACTTT. This sequence encodes CASSRGNSPLHF.

Details on this clonotype: This CDR3 fails to terminate in the conserved phenylalanine or tryptophan, so it likely reflects a read error. The chain carries TRBV20-1 and TRBJ1-6, with no clear D. CDR1 DFQATT and CDR2 SNEGSKA come from the germline V gene (reference sequence). The CDR3 runs to 15 residues. The CDR3 DNA reads TGCGGTGCTAGCAGCTCCAATTCTTGGAATTCACCCCTCCACATT. Protein product: CGASSSNSWNSPLHI.

The V and J genes are TRBV15 and TRBJ2-6; 12 nucleotides agree with TRBD1. The CDR3 runs 17 residues. Unmatched junction bases numbered 7, after V lost 8 bases and J lost 2 bases. The V gene's germline CDR1 is LNHNV and CDR2 YYDKDF (reference sequence). The CDR3 reads CATSRDRGRPGANVLTF. CDR3 bases: TGTGCCACCTCGAGGGACAGGGGGCGACCTGGGGCCAACGTCCTGACTTTC.

Details on this clonotype: One end of the junction does not line up with germline, which may come from a read error. V usage is TRBV7-7 and J usage is TRBJ2-1, with TRBD1 identical over 12 bases. Germline CDR1 SSHAT, CDR2 FNYEAQ (reference sequence). The CDR3 contains 18 residues. The CDR3 bases are TGTGCTAGCAGTTCAGGGACAGGGGGCTCTATGGTGCACAATGAGCAGTTCTTC. Translation: CASSSGTGGSMVHNEQFF.

Only a few counts were recorded for this clonotype. The V gene is TRBV18, the J gene TRBJ2-3, with 14 bases aligning to TRBD2. Germline V lookup: CDR1 KGHSH, CDR2 LQKENI. The CDR3 is made up of 17 amino acids. V lost 0 bases to trimming and J lost 4 bases; unmatched junction nucleotides: 3. This CDR3 is CASSPPTSGGASDTQYF. The CDR3 region has the DNA TGTGCCAGCTCACCACCGACTAGCGGGGGGGCCTCAGATACGCAGTATTTT.

Worth noting for this clonotype: One base away lies a much larger clone, so this may be a sequencing read error. The chain carries TRBV20-1 and TRBJ1-4; no clear D. The CDR3 runs 13 residues. CDR1 is DFQATT, CDR2 SNEGSKA, per germline (reference sequence). The CDR3 DNA is TGCAGTGCTAGTGGAGGGTTTAATGAAACACTGTTTTTT. Encoded protein: CSASGGFNETLFF.

This clonotype has at least ten counts. This chain connects TRBV6-4 to TRBJ2-7; the D gene is possibly TRBD2 (7 bases). The CDR3 sequence is 15 residues long. The germline V gene encodes CDR1 MRHNA and CDR2 SNTAGT. Trimming left V 3 bases short and J 4 bases short, with 16 bases between. CDR3 protein: CASSESGGAGYEQYF. The CDR3 coding sequence is TGTGCCAGCAGTGAGAGTGGGGGGGCCGGTTACGAGCAGTACTTC.

The V gene is TRBV11-2, the J gene TRBJ2-2; either TRBD1 or TRBD2 may fit D (6 bases each). Trimming removed 4 bases from V and 4 bases from J, with 13 bases in between. Germline values: CDR1 SGHAT, CDR2 FQNNGV. CDR3 length: 15 residues. CDR3 nucleotide sequence: TGTGCCAGCAGCTCCGGGGGCTCTAGCACCGGGGAGCTGTTTTTT. Translating it yields CASSSGGSSTGELFF.

The J gene is TRBJ2-3, the V gene TRBV12-3 or TRBV12-4; D is possibly TRBD2 (7 bases). The CDR3 is 16 amino acids. The ends were cut back, 5 bases at V and 0 bases at J, with 15 bases in the middle. The CDR3: CASSVGGGTSTDTQYF. In nucleotides, the CDR3 is TGTGCCAGCAGTGTAGGGGGAGGGACGAGCACAGATACGCAGTATTTT.

This clonotype was recorded at least ten times. The chain recombines TRBV5-1 with TRBJ2-3; D may be TRBD1 (6 bases). The germline V and J ends were trimmed by 3 bases and 0 bases, with 11 bases remaining between them. From germline, CDR1 is SGHRS and CDR2 YFSETQ. The CDR3 has 15 residues. In DNA, the CDR3 is TGCGCCAGCAGCTCCGGACAGATAAGCACAGATACGCAGTATTTT. This codes for CASSSGQISTDTQYF.

There are many counts of this clonotype. The V and J genes are TRBV27 and TRBJ2-2, with D uncertain. The ends were cut back, 3 bases at V and 2 bases at J, with 10 bases in the middle. Germline CDR1 MNHEY, CDR2 SMNVEV (reference sequence). The CDR3 loop spans 15 amino acids. As DNA, the CDR3 is TGTGCCAGCAGTTTCCTCCTTGGTAACACCGGGGAGCTGTTTTTT. This encodes CASSFLLGNTGELFF.

This clonotype was detected many times. The genes are TRBV7-8 and TRBJ2-2; 8 bases map to TRBD2. From germline, CDR1 is SGHVS and CDR2 FQNEAQ. There are 16 residues in the CDR3. V gave up 3 bases and J gave up 2 bases; unmatched junction bases: 5. The CDR3 DNA sequence: TGTGCCAGCAGCTTCGCCGGGGGGGGCAACACCGGGGAGCTGTTTTTT. It encodes CASSFAGGGNTGELFF.

V gene TRBV3-1 combines with J gene TRBJ2-2, with D tentatively TRBD2 (5 bases). V shed 4 bases and J shed 6 bases, with 12 bases lying between them. The CDR3 totals 14 residues. Germline CDR1 and CDR2: LGHDT and YNNKEL (reference sequence). CDR3 residues: CASSRLAGAGELFF. Written as DNA, the CDR3 is TGTGCCAGCAGCCGGCTAGCTGGGGCCGGGGAGCTGTTTTTT.

This clonotype occurred many times. The CDR3 protein is CASIPGPLREKLFF. The CDR3, as DNA: TGTGCCAGCATTCCGGGACCTCTTCGGGAAAAACTGTTTTTT. V and J are TRBV27 and TRBJ1-4, with D maybe TRBD1 (5 bases). This CDR3 is built from 14 residues. Trimming stripped 7 bases from V and 8 bases from J, with 17 bases between. CDR1 is MNHEY and CDR2 is SMNVEV in the germline V gene (reference sequence).

This clonotype was detected many times. This chain uses TRBV24-1 with TRBJ2-5, with a weak D call TRBD2 (5 bases). With 0 bases removed from V and 10 bases from J, the gap between germline ends came to 8 bases. Germline V gene sequence: CDR1 KGHDR, CDR2 SFDVKD. The CDR3 is 12 residues long. The CDR3 sequence: CATSDLEEVQYF. The CDR3, as DNA: TGTGCCACCAGTGATTTGGAGGAGGTCCAGTACTTC.

This clonotype was counted at least ten times. This chain uses TRBV19 with TRBJ2-7, with TRBD2 identical over 12 bases. The CDR3 contains 16 residues. The trim removed 5 bases at V and 3 bases at J, leaving 8 bases unmatched. CDR1 and CDR2 (germline): LNHDA, SQIVND (reference sequence). The CDR3 DNA follows: TGTGCCAGTAGTGGATTGACTAGCGGGGGTGGCTACGAGCAGTACTTC. It codes for CASSGLTSGGGYEQYF.

This clonotype showed up many times. This chain links TRBV20-1 with TRBJ2-3; no clear D. There are 14 residues in the CDR3. The V gene's germline CDR1 is DFQATT and CDR2 SNEGSKA (reference sequence). Between the trimmed V and J ends, which lost 6 bases and 3 bases, there was a span of 16 bases. The CDR3 reads CSAPPYEGTDTQYF. CDR3 nucleotide sequence: TGCAGTGCCCCCCCCTATGAAGGAACAGATACGCAGTATTTT.

This clonotype was recorded at least ten times. This chain links TRBV6-6 with TRBJ2-2; D may be TRBD2 (5 bases). The CDR3 runs to 13 residues. Germline-derived CDR1 and CDR2 are MNHNY and SVGAGI (reference sequence). V shed 2 bases and J shed 4 bases, with 5 bases lying between them. The CDR3 region is CASSYRGTGELFF. CDR3 coding DNA: TGTGCCAGCAGTTACCGGGGCACCGGGGAGCTGTTTTTT.